This T cell receptor beta chain was obtained from a study of blood T cell repertoires in COVID-19. Enrollees, about 18 to 90 years old, lived in 25 or so US areas. This CDR3 has 16 amino acids. The ends were cut back, 2 bases at V and 4 bases at J, with 17 bases in the middle. Germline V gene lookup returns CDR1 MDHEN and CDR2 SYDVKM. Generated by immunoSEQ multiplex PCR, the TCRdb table keeps only in-frame clones and is missing some. Of around 250,000 clones in the sample, 80% to 90% are singletons; the top ten hold approximately 2%. This TCR was recovered from a woman aged 50 to 65 who had recovered from COVID-19. The sequenced sample consisted of PBMCs or T cells enriched from blood (not recorded which). This rearrangement joins TRBV28 to TRBJ1-2; D is perhaps TRBD1 (6 bases). The CDR3: CASSLVGGAPSYGYTF. The CDR3, as DNA: TGTGCCAGCAGTTTAGTAGGGGGGGCTCCTAGCTATGGCTACACCTTC.